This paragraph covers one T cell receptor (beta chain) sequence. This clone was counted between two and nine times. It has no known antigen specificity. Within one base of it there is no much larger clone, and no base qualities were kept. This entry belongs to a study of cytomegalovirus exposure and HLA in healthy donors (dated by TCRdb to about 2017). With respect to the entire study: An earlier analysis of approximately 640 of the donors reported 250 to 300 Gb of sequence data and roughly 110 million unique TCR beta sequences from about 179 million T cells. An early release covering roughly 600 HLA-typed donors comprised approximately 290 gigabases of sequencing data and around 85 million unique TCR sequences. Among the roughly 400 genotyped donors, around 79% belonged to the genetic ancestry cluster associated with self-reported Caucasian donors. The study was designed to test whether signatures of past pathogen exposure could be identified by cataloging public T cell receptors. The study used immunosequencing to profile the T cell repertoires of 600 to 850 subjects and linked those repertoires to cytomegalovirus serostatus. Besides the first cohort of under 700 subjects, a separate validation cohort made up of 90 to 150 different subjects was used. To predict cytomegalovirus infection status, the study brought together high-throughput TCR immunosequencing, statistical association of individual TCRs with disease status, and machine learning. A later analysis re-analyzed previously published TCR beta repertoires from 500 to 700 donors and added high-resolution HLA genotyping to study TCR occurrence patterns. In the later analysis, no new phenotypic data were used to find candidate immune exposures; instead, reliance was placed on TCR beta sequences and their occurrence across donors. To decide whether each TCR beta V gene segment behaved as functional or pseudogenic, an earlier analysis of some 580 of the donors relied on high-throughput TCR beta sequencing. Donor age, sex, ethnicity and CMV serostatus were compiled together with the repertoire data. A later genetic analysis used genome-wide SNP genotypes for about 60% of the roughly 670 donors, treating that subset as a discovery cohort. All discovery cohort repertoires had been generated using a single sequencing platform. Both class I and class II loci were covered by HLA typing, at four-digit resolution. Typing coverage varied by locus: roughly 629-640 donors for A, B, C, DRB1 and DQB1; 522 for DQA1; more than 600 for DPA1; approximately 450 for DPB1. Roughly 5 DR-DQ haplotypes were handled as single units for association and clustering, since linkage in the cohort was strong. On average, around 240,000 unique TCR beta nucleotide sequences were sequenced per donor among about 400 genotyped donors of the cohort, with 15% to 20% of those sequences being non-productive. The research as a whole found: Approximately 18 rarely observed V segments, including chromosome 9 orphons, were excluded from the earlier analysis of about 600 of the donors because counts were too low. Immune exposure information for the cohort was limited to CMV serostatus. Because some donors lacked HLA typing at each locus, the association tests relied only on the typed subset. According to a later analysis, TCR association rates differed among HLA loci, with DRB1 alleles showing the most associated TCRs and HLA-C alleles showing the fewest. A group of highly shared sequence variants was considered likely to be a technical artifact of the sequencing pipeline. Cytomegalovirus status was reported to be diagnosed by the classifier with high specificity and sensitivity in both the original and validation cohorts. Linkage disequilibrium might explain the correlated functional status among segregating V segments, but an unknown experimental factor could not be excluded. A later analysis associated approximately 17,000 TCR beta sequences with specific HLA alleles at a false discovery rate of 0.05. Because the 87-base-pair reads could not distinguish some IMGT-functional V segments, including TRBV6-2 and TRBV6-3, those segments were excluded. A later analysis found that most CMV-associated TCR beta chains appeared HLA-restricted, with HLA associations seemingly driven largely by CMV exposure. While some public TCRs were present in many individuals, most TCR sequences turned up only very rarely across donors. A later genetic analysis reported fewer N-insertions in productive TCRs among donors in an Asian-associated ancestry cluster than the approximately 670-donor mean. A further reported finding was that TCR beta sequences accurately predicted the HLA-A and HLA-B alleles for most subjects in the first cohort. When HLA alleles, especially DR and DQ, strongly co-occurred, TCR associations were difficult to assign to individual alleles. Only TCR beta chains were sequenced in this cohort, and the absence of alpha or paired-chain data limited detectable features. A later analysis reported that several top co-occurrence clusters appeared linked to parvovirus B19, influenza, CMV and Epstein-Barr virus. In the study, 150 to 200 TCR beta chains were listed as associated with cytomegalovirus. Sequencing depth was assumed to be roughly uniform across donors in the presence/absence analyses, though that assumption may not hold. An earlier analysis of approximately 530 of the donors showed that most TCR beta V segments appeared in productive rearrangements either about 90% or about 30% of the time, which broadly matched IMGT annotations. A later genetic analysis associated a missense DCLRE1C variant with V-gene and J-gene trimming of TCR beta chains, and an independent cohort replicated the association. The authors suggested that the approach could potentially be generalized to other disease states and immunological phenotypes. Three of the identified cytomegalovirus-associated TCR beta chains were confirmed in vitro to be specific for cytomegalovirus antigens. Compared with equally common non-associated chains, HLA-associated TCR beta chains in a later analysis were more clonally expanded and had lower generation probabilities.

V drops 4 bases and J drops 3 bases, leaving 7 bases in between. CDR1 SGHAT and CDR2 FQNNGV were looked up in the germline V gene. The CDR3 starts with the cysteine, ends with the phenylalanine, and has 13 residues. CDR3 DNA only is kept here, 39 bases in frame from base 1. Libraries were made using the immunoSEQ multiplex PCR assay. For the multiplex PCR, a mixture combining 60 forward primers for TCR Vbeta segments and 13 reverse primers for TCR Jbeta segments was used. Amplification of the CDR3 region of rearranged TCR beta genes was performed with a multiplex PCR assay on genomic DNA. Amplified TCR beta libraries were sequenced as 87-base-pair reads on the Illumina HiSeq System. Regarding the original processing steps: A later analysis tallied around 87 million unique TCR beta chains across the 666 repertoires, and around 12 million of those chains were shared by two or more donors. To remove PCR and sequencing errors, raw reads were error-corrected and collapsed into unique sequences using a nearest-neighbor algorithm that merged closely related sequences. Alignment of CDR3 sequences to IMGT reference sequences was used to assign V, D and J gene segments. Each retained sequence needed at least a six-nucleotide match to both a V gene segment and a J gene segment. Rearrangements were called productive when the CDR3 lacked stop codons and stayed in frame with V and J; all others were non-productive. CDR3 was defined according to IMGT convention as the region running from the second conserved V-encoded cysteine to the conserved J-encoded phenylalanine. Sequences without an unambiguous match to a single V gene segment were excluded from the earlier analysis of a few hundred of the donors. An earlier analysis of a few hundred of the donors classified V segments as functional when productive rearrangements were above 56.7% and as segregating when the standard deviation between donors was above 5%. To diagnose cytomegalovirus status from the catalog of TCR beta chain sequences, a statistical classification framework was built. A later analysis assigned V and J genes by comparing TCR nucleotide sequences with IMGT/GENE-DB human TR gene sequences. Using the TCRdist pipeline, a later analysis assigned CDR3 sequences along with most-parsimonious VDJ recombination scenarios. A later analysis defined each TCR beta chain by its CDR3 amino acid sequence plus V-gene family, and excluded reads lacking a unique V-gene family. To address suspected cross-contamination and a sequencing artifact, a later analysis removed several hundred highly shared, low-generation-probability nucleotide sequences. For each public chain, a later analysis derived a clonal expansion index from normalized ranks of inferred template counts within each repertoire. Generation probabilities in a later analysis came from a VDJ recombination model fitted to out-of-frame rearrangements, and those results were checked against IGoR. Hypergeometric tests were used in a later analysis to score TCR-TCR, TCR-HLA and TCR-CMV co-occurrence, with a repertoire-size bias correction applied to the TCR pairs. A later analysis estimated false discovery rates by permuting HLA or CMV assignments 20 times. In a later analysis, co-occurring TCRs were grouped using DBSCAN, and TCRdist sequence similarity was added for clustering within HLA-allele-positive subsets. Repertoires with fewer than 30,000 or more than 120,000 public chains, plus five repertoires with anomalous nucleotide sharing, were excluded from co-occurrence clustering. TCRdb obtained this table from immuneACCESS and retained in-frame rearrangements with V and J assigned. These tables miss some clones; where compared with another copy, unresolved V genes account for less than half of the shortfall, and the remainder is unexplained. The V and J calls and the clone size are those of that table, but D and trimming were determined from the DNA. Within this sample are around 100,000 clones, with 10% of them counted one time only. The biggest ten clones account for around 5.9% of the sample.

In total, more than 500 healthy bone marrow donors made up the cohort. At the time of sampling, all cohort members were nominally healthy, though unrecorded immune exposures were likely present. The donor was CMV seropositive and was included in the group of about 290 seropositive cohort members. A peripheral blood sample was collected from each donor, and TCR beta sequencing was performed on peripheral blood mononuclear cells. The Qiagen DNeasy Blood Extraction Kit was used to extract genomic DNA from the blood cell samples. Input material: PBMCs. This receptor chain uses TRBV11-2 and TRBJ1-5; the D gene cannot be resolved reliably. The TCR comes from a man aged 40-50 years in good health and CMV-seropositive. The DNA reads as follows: TGTGCCAGCAGCTCCGCACACAATCAGCCCCAGCATTTT. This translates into CASSSAHNQPQHF.